Listed here are 28 T cell receptor beta chains from one sample, sequenced in a study of PD-L1 blockade in urothelial cancer. Sequencing used immunoSEQ multiplex PCR; TCRdb keeps in-frame clones, though not all of them. The table shows tens of thousands of clones, with around 86% occurring only once. The time point here: pretreatment peripheral blood. The sequencing here drew on PBMCs, taken around atezolizumab (anti-PD-L1) treatment. The source of these receptors is a man in his 60s with urothelial cancer.

On this clone: This CDR3 is also generated by other DNA sequences in the sample. The chain uses TRBV27 and TRBJ2-2; D is possibly TRBD2 (5 bases). Looked up from germline, CDR1 is MNHEY and CDR2 is SMNVEV (reference sequence). There are 15 residues in the CDR3. V was pared by 4 bases and J by 5 bases, with 14 bases between. In DNA, the CDR3 is TGTGCCAGCAGTTGGAGGTCTAGGGTGACCGGGGAGCTGTTTTTT. This gives the protein CASSWRSRVTGELFF.

This sequence joins TRBV15 and TRBJ2-7; TRBD2 might be the D (7 bases). This CDR3 has 15 residues. V lost 1 base, J lost 5 bases, and 15 bases lay in between. From germline, CDR1 is LNHNV and CDR2 YYDKDF (reference sequence). CDR3 residues: CATSRGEGGRDEQYF. The CDR3 DNA is TGTGCCACCAGCAGAGGGGAGGGGGGTAGGGACGAGCAGTACTTC.

V is TRBV28 and J is TRBJ1-5, with D possibly TRBD1 on 5 matching bases. CDR1 is MDHEN, CDR2 SYDVKM, per germline. This CDR3 comprises 14 residues. V was trimmed by 3 bases and J by 4 bases, leaving 10 bases between them. The CDR3 reads CASSLGGTNQPQHF. DNA for the CDR3: TGTGCCAGCAGTTTGGGGGGGACGAATCAGCCCCAGCATTTT. Looking up the rest from reference TRBV28 and TRBJ1-5 gives the full variable domain: DVKVTQSSRYLVKRTGEKVFLECVQDMDHENMFWYRQDPGLGLRLIYFSYDVKMKEKGDIPEGYSVSREKKERFSLILESASTNQTSMYLCASSLGGTNQPQHFGDGTRLSIL.

In this sample, this clone turned up once. CDR3 nucleotides: TGTGCCAGCAGCTCACTACAGGGGGTCTCCTACGAGCAGTACTTC. This codes for CASSSLQGVSYEQYF. V gene TRBV7-2 combines with J gene TRBJ2-7, with 8 bases aligning to TRBD1. This CDR3 region has 15 residues. Germline V gene data show CDR1 as SGHTA and CDR2 as FQGNSA. The V segment lost 4 bases and the J segment 0 bases; nucleotides outside the gene matches: 5.

This rearrangement joins TRBV19 to TRBJ2-7; 7 bases align to TRBD1. Unmatched junction bases numbered 9, after V lost 7 bases and J lost 6 bases. Germline V gives CDR1 LNHDA, CDR2 SQIVND (reference sequence). This CDR3 has 13 residues. The CDR3 protein is CASTSDRWSEQYF. CDR3 DNA sequence: TGTGCCAGTACCTCGGACAGGTGGAGCGAGCAGTACTTC. The variable domain in full, with the rest retrieved from reference TRBV19 and TRBJ2-7, is DGGITQSPKYLFRKEGQNVTLSCEQNLNHDAMYWYRQDPGQGLRLIYYSQIVNDFQKGDIAEGYSVSREKKESFPLTVTSAQKNPTAFYLCASTSDRWSEQYFGPGTRLTVT.

This clone was seen a single time. The chain recombines TRBV7-8 with TRBJ1-1, with D tentatively TRBD1 (6 bases). The germline CDR1 and CDR2 sequences are SGHVS and FQNEAQ. The length of the CDR3 is 13 residues. With 4 bases removed from V and 7 bases from J, the gap between germline ends came to 13 bases. CDR3 bases: TGTGCCAGCAGCTCGGGGACAAGGAGTGAAGCTTTCTTT. Translating gives CASSSGTRSEAFF.

V and J are TRBV7-9 and TRBJ1-2, with D uncertain. V dropped 0 bases and J dropped 8 bases, with 7 bases sitting between them. Germline values: CDR1 SEHNR, CDR2 FQNEAQ (reference sequence). The CDR3 is 12 amino acids. DNA for the CDR3: TGTGCCAGCAGCTTAGCGCCGGTGGGCTACACCTTC. It codes for CASSLAPVGYTF.

Only a few counts were recorded for this clone. The chain couples TRBV30 to TRBJ2-1, with TRBD2 matching over 9 bases. The V gene's germline CDR1 is GTSNPN and CDR2 SVGIG (reference sequence). The V and J ends lost 8 bases and 3 bases, in that order; junction bases with no gene match: 8. The CDR3 runs 14 residues. The CDR3 DNA follows: TGTGCCCGCCCCTCTAGCGGGGACTACAATGAGCAGTTCTTC. This gives the protein CARPSSGDYNEQFF.

V is TRBV2 and J is TRBJ2-3; 8 nucleotides agree with TRBD2. CDR1 is SNHLY, CDR2 FYNNEI, per germline. Trimming at V came to 4 bases and at J to 6 bases, leaving 12 bases not matched to a gene. The CDR3 contains 16 residues. The chain's CDR3 is CASSGWTSQVWDTQYF. The CDR3 bases are TGTGCCAGCAGTGGTTGGACTAGCCAGGTTTGGGATACGCAGTATTTT.

Only a few counts were recorded for this clone. The chain combines TRBV6-7 with TRBJ1-2; no clear D. TRBV6-7 is an open reading frame, and its role is uncertain. The V gene lost 1 base and the J gene lost 8 bases, with 8 bases spanning the gap. The CDR3 is 12 residues long. CDR3 in amino acids: CASSYWPLGYTF. In DNA, the CDR3 is TGTGCCAGCAGTTACTGGCCCTTAGGCTACACCTTC.

The rearrangement links TRBV4-3 to TRBJ2-5; possible D gene TRBD2, 5 bases. The CDR3 spans 14 residues. Trimming took off 1 base at V and 4 bases at J, with 10 bases between the two ends. Germline V gives CDR1 LGHNA, CDR2 YSLEER. This chain's CDR3 is CASSQAGSPETQYF. DNA for the CDR3: TGCGCCAGCAGCCAAGCGGGGAGCCCAGAGACCCAGTACTTC.

The gene calls are TRBV12-5 and TRBJ2-1, with 12 bases lining up with TRBD2. The CDR3 sequence is 21 residues long. Unmatched junction bases numbered 12, after V lost 0 bases and J lost 0 bases. Germline lookup yields CDR1 LGHNT and CDR2 FRNRAP. The CDR3 DNA reads TGTGCTAGTGGTTTGGTACTGGGGAGACTAGCGGGGGTTAGCTCCTACAATGAGCAGTTCTTC. This sequence encodes CASGLVLGRLAGVSSYNEQFF.

The chain is built from TRBV5-1 and TRBJ2-1, with no clear D. The CDR3 spans 14 residues. Germline CDR1 reads SGHRS; CDR2 reads YFSETQ. V was shortened by 4 bases and J by 0 bases, with 8 bases between the two germline ends. The CDR3 nucleotides are TGCGCCAGCAGCCCACAAAGCTCCTACAATGAGCAGTTCTTC. Its translation: CASSPQSSYNEQFF.

The chain uses TRBV14 and TRBJ2-7; D might be TRBD1 (6 bases). CDR3 length: 13 amino acids. V shed 6 bases and J shed 3 bases, with 12 bases lying between them. The V gene's germline CDR1 is SGHDN and CDR2 FVKESK. CDR3 sequence (DNA): TGTGCCAGCAGTTGGGACACTTTCTACGAGCAGTACTTC. Translated: CASSWDTFYEQYF.

The chain couples TRBV11-2 to TRBJ2-1; possibly TRBD1 for D (6 bases). CDR1 and CDR2 from the germline V gene are SGHAT and FQNNGV. The length of the CDR3 is 14 residues. Deletions cut 1 base from V and 9 bases from J, with 13 bases between. CDR3 region: CASSLGQVRGEQFF. CDR3 DNA sequence: TGTGCCAGCAGCTTAGGACAGGTTCGGGGTGAGCAGTTCTTC.

The chain uses TRBV7-7 and TRBJ2-2; weak D call: TRBD2 (6 bases). The CDR3 spans 13 residues. CDR1 and CDR2 (germline): SSHAT, FNYEAQ (reference sequence). The CDR3 DNA follows: TGTGCTAGGAGGGGCCCGAACACCGGGGAGCTGTTTTTT. It encodes CARRGPNTGELFF.

The CDR3 DNA is TGCGCCAGCAGAACCGAGAGCACCTACGAGCAGTACTTC. Protein product: CASRTESTYEQYF. The V and J genes are TRBV5-1 and TRBJ2-7; D ambiguous. This CDR3 spans 13 amino acids. CDR1 and CDR2 (germline): SGHRS, YFSETQ. V lost 5 bases to trimming and J lost 2 bases, with 11 bases between them.

This chain connects TRBV10-3 to TRBJ2-5; 12 nucleotides line up with TRBD1. The CDR3 is 15 residues long. The junction had 7 bases not matched to a gene; V was cut back by 10 bases and J by 1 base. Germline V gene data show CDR1 as ENHRY and CDR2 as SYGVKD. The DNA for the CDR3 is TGTGCCACGGGACAGGGGGCGCGCGGCCAAGAGACCCAGTACTTC. It translates to CATGQGARGQETQYF.

The chain recombines TRBV10-3 with TRBJ2-7; 9 bases align to TRBD1. With 3 bases clipped from V and 2 bases from J, the junction kept 5 bases outside the gene matches. This CDR3 is 15 amino acids long. Germline V lookup: CDR1 ENHRY, CDR2 SYGVKD. The CDR3, as DNA: TGTGCCATCAGTGACCGGGACAGGGCCACCTACGAGCAGTACTTC. Its protein product is CAISDRDRATYEQYF.

The chain uses TRBV10-1 and TRBJ2-5; 12 bases line up with TRBD2. V trimming: 3 bases; J trimming: 0 bases; junction bases outside the gene matches: 2. CDR1 is WNHNN, CDR2 SYGVQD, per germline (reference sequence). The length of the CDR3 is 16 residues. CDR3 region: CASSETSGGNQETQYF. The CDR3 DNA follows: TGCGCCAGCAGTGAAACTAGCGGGGGGAACCAAGAGACCCAGTACTTC.

This clone was seen only once. The chain couples TRBV19 to TRBJ1-2; possibly TRBD1 for D (6 bases). This CDR3 contains 14 residues. Per germline, CDR1 LNHDA and CDR2 SQIVND (reference sequence). V gave up 4 bases and J gave up 4 bases, with 13 bases separating them. The CDR3 region is CASSNQGHAYGYTF. CDR3 sequence (DNA): TGTGCCAGTAGTAATCAGGGACATGCCTATGGCTACACCTTC.

The rearrangement uses TRBV5-1 and TRBJ1-2; 9 positions match TRBD1. The germline gives CDR1 SGHRS, CDR2 YFSETQ. This CDR3 is 14 amino acids long. V lost 0 bases and J lost 8; bases outside the gene matches: 5. The CDR3 here is CASSLDGDRVGYTF. The CDR3 DNA reads as TGCGCCAGCAGCTTGGATGGGGACAGGGTCGGCTACACCTTC.

The rearrangement uses TRBV27 and TRBJ2-2; 7 bases align to TRBD1. After removal of 5 bases from V and 2 bases from J, the junction contained 8 bases not matched to a gene. This CDR3 comprises 16 residues. Germline lookup yields CDR1 MNHEY and CDR2 SMNVEV (reference sequence). CDR3 sequence (DNA): TGTGCCAGCAGTCATGTGACAGGGACAAACACCGGGGAGCTGTTTTTT. This translates into CASSHVTGTNTGELFF.

The CDR3: CASSSGVVNEKLFF. CDR3 coding DNA: TGTGCCAGCAGCTCGGGTGTAGTTAATGAAAAACTGTTTTTT. J is TRBJ1-4 and V is TRBV7-9; unclear D gene. The CDR3 runs 14 residues. Germline loops: CDR1 SEHNR, CDR2 FQNEAQ (reference sequence). V shed 4 bases and J shed 4 bases, with 10 bases lying between them.

The chain is built from TRBV5-1 and TRBJ2-1; 10 positions match TRBD1. The germline CDR1 and CDR2 sequences are SGHRS and YFSETQ. The CDR3 length is 17 residues. Germline trimming cut 5 bases from V and 7 bases from J; bases unmatched to any gene: 15. DNA of the CDR3: TGCGCCAGCAGTTACGGTCGAGGCGGGACAGGGGTAAATGAGCAGTTCTTC. This codes for CASSYGRGGTGVNEQFF.

The chain combines TRBV2 with TRBJ2-2; possible D gene TRBD1, 5 bases. Trimming took 2 bases from V and 4 from J, leaving 8 bases between them. Germline V gene sequence: CDR1 SNHLY, CDR2 FYNNEI. This CDR3 comprises 14 residues. The CDR3 DNA reads as TGTGCCAGCAGTGAATCAGGGTTCACCGGGGAGCTGTTTTTT. The encoded protein is CASSESGFTGELFF.

This CDR3 reads CASRLAKLGQGETTNEKLFF. The CDR3, as DNA: TGTGCAAGTCGCTTAGCGAAATTAGGACAAGGGGAAACAACTAATGAAAAACTGTTTTTT. This chain connects TRBV12-2 to TRBJ1-4; the D call in the table, TRBD1, was not verified against the DNA. TRBV12-2 is a documented pseudogene. The CDR3 is made up of 20 amino acids.

This clone has just one count. The V and J genes are TRBV11-3 and TRBJ2-7, with D possibly TRBD2 on 5 matching bases. The CDR3 runs to 13 residues. V was clipped by 5 bases and J by 3 bases, with 11 bases between them. Germline-derived CDR1 and CDR2 are SGHNT and YENEEA. CDR3: CASSSGPLYEQYF. In DNA, the CDR3 is TGTGCCAGCAGCAGCGGACCCCTCTACGAGCAGTACTTC.